The 9 T cell receptor beta chains listed next were all sequenced from one sample in a study of T cell responses to AZD1222 COVID-19 vaccine. The table came from immunoSEQ multiplex PCR; TCRdb's copy has only in-frame clones and leaves some out. This table holds about 140,000 clones, roughly nine tenths found once. The sample here was peripheral blood, taken 28 days after the second AZD1222 dose. The receptors were gathered from an adult who received the AZD1222 COVID-19 vaccine.

CDR3 protein: CATSLAGGDNEQFF. Written as DNA, the CDR3 is TGTGCCACCAGCCTAGCGGGAGGGGACAATGAGCAGTTCTTC. This chain uses TRBV24-1 with TRBJ2-1; 12 bases agree with TRBD2. Germline CDR1 KGHDR, CDR2 SFDVKD. This CDR3 has 14 residues. J gave up 5 bases and V 7 bases, and 2 bases lay outside the gene matches.

The gene calls are TRBV3-1 (or the pseudogene TRBV3-2) and TRBJ2-6, with TRBD1 matching 9 bases. Germline CDR1 is LGHDT and CDR2 is YNNKEL (reference sequence). This CDR3 comprises 19 residues. After removal of 3 bases from V and 0 bases from J, the junction contained 9 bases not matched to a gene. The CDR3: CASSHYVGQGGSGANVLTF. Here the CDR3 DNA reads TGTGCCAGCAGCCATTACGTGGGACAGGGTGGCTCTGGGGCCAACGTCCTGACTTTC.

The J gene is TRBJ1-2, the V gene TRBV7-8; D gene unclear. Germline V lookup: CDR1 SGHVS, CDR2 FQNEAQ. There are 15 residues in the CDR3. Trimming shortened V by 4 bases and J by 1 base, and 13 bases separated the two germline ends. The CDR3 spells CASSSPFSDNYGYTF. Written as DNA, the CDR3 is TGTGCCAGCAGCTCCCCCTTTTCCGATAACTATGGCTACACCTTC.

The chain's CDR3 is CASSLIGTSVNEQYF. In DNA, the CDR3 is TGCGCCAGCAGCTTAATTGGGACTAGCGTCAACGAGCAGTACTTC. This chain links TRBV5-1 with TRBJ2-7, with TRBD2 matching over 10 bases. V lost 2 bases to trimming and J lost 5 bases; unmatched junction nucleotides: 7. CDR1 and CDR2 (germline): SGHRS, YFSETQ. The length of the CDR3 is 15 residues. Variable domain in full (rest from reference TRBV5-1 and TRBJ2-7): KAGVTQTPRYLIKTRGQQVTLSCSPISGHRSVSWYQQTPGQGLQFLFEYFSETQRNKGNFPGRFSGRQFSNSRSEMNVSTLELGDSALYLCASSLIGTSVNEQYFGPGTRLTVT.

This clone was seen once. V and J are TRBV7-9 and TRBJ2-2, with 7 bases lining up with TRBD1. Germline V lookup: CDR1 SEHNR, CDR2 FQNEAQ (reference sequence). The CDR3 contains 15 residues. J was trimmed by 4 bases and V by 5 bases; bases with no gene match: 7. The CDR3, as DNA: TGTGCCAGCAGCCCTACAGGGGTTGGCACCGGGGAGCTGTTTTTT. Protein sequence: CASSPTGVGTGELFF.

The CDR3 here is CASSSRLLGANVLTF. DNA of the CDR3: TGTGCCAGCAGCTCTAGACTTCTCGGGGCCAACGTCCTGACTTTC. The chain employs TRBV11-1 and TRBJ2-6, with D unresolved. The CDR3 is made up of 15 amino acids. Per the germline V gene, CDR1 is SGHAT and CDR2 is FQDESV (reference sequence). With 4 bases removed from V and 4 bases from J, the gap between germline ends came to 11 bases. Drawing the rest from reference TRBV11-1 and TRBJ2-6, the complete variable domain is EAEVAQSPRYKITEKSQAVAFWCDPISGHATLYWYRQILGQGPELLVQFQDESVVDDSQLPKDRFSAERLKGVDSTLKIQPAELGDSAMYLCASSSRLLGANVLTFGAGSRLTVL.

This clone is a singleton in its sample. The chain is built from TRBV12-3 or TRBV12-4 and TRBJ1-2; 7 bases fit TRBD1. The CDR3 is 11 amino acids. V dropped 6 bases and J dropped 13; count of bases not matched to a gene: 8. The DNA of the CDR3 is TGTGCCAGCAGCTGGGACAGCTCTACCACCTTC. This codes for CASSWDSSTTF.

The J gene is TRBJ2-7, the V gene TRBV7-6; perhaps TRBD2 as D (5 bases). The CDR3 sequence is 13 residues long. Trimming shortened V by 5 bases and J by 5 bases, and 13 bases separated the two germline ends. Looked up from germline, CDR1 is SGHVS and CDR2 is FNYEAQ. CDR3 in DNA: TGTGCCAGCAGCCCCGGGATAGCCGACGAGCAGTACTTC. Translating gives CASSPGIADEQYF.

The chain has TRBV6-4 and TRBJ2-2; TRBD1 aligns across 10 bases. J lost 4 bases, V lost 0 bases, and 5 bases had no gene match. The CDR3 length is 17 residues. The V gene's germline CDR1 is MRHNA and CDR2 SNTAGT. The CDR3 here is CASSDSRTGGFTGELFF. The CDR3 coding sequence is TGTGCCAGCAGTGACTCGAGGACAGGGGGATTCACCGGGGAGCTGTTTTTT.